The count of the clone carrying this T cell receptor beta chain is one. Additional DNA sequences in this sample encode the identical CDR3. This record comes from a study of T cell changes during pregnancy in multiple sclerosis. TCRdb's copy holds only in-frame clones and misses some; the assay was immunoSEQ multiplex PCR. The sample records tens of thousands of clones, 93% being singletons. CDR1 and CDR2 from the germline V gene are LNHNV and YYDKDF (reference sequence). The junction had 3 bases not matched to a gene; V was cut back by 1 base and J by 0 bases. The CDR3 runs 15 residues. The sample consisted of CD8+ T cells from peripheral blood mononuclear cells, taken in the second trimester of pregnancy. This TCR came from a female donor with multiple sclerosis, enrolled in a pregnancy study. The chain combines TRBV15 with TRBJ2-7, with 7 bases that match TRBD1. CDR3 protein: CATSRARDSSYEQYF. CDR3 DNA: TGTGCCACCAGCAGAGCCCGGGACAGCTCCTACGAGCAGTACTTC.